This T cell receptor (beta chain) was identified during a study of CD8+CD57+ T cells in acquired aplastic anemia. Turning to the study itself: Average DNA yield from sorted CD4+ and CD8+ cells was around 3 ug.

TCR beta VDJ combinations and CDR3 sequences were profiled from genomic DNA. TCRdb recomputed calls from the reads with MiXCR, one row per CDR3 protein. The sample holds 150,000 to 200,000 distinct CDR3 sequences; around 52% are singletons and the top ten take roughly 30%. Germline CDR1 reads KGHDR; CDR2 reads SFDVKD. V was trimmed by 4 bases and J by 4 bases, leaving 10 bases between them. The CDR3 contains 14 residues. Patients included in sequencing had previously demonstrated CD8+CD57+ cell expansion by flow cytometry. Patients, without exception, had severe acquired aplastic anemia. No therapy had been given to the patients at the time of blood sampling.

The chain combines TRBV24-1 with TRBJ2-1, with a weak D call TRBD1 (5 bases). Sequencing input: sorted CD4+, CD8+, or CD8+CD57+ T cells (not recorded which) from PBMCs. The origin of this receptor is a human donor with aplastic anemia. The CDR3 is CATSEPRQYNEQFF. Written as DNA, the CDR3 is TGTGCCACCAGTGAGCCAAGACAGTACAATGAGCAGTTCTTC.